This entry is about one T cell receptor beta chain. Its target is not known. The data belong to a study of identical twins. General study points: Out-of-frame beta sequences exhibited a weaker degree of excess twin sharing.

One entry per CDR3 protein results from TCRdb running MiXCR on the 5' RACE reads. This table holds some 630,000 distinct CDR3 sequences, 7% to 7.5% found once. This CDR3 comprises 16 residues. Germline V lookup: CDR1 MGHRA, CDR2 YSYEKL. V was pared by 0 bases and J by 1 base, with 3 bases of the junction left unmatched. The same sample was also used in a study of yellow fever vaccine responses in identical twins. That publication notes: Twins reportedly appeared to share part of their vaccine T cell response while keeping part individual.

The sample consisted of PBMCs. This receptor was obtained from a woman between 18 and 30 years old in good health. V and J are TRBV4-1 and TRBJ2-1, with TRBD1 identical over 7 bases. The CDR3 region is CASSQEDRVSYNEQFF. The CDR3 nucleotides are TGCGCCAGCAGCCAAGAAGACAGGGTATCCTACAATGAGCAGTTCTTC.